The present TCR beta chain was sequenced within a study of blood T cells in healthy people across ages. This CDR3 is built from 15 residues. V trimming: 8 bases; J trimming: 6 bases; junction bases outside the gene matches: 12. The germline CDR1 and CDR2 sequences are MNHEY and SMNVEV (reference sequence). Primed by a sample-barcoded 5' primer and a J-beta primer mix, a second PCR proceeded for 7 to 11 cycles. TCRdb analysed the 5' RACE reads with MiXCR anew, one entry per CDR3 protein. The profile shows 850,000 to 1,300,000 distinct CDR3 sequences, 35% to 50% of them singletons. There are many counts of this clonotype.

The V gene is TRBV27, the J gene TRBJ2-1; 8 bases fit TRBD1. The sequencing input was blood. The receptor was isolated from a woman aged 55-70 years in good health. CDR3 amino acids: CASGPQGAIGNEQFF. CDR3 in DNA: TGTGCCAGCGGACCCCAGGGGGCGATCGGCAATGAGCAGTTCTTC.